The clone carrying this T cell receptor (beta chain) has more than one count but fewer than ten. This sample was taken from a study of patients and donors after allogeneic stem cell transplantation. From the RT-PCR reads, TCRdb called clonotypes with MiXCR, one entry per CDR3 protein. The table includes about 410,000 distinct CDR3 sequences, roughly 16% detected once. The sequencing sample was made of blood, either unsorted or a sorted T cell fraction (not recorded which). The source of this sequence is a human donor who was either an allogeneic HSCT recipient or a stem cell or donor lymphocyte infusion donor (not recorded which). It is not recorded whose cells these are; they may come from a transplant donor.

The DNA of the CDR3 is TGTGCCAGTAGTTCAGGGGTGAACGAGCAGTACTTC. This translates into CASSSGVNEQYF. The chain carries TRBV19 and TRBJ2-7; tentatively, D is TRBD1 (6 bases). V was shortened by 5 bases and J by 5 bases, with 10 bases between the two germline ends. The CDR3 has 12 residues. CDR1 is LNHDA, CDR2 SQIVND, per germline (reference sequence).